Reported below is one TCR beta chain. This clone's antigen is unknown. It has no much larger one-base neighbor in the sample; base qualities were not kept. The collaborating institutions used their own protocols to collect whole blood in K2EDTA tubes. For TCRbeta analysis, collaborators shipped samples as frozen whole blood, isolated PBMCs, or DNA extracted from either of those sample types. These data belong to a study of blood T cell repertoires in COVID-19 (dated by TCRdb to 2018 to 2021). With regard to the full study: Collaborator samples came from the United States, Italy and Spain and covered acute and convalescent phases of COVID-19. The material from the prospective study consisted of cDNA or gDNA derived from T cells, B-cell-depleted T cells, or PBMCs. Deeply sampled blood TCRbeta repertoires from subjects exposed to, actively infected with, or recovered from COVID-19 were included in the dataset. The repertoires were made available in a free public database intended to serve as a resource for research on the immune response to SARS-CoV-2. Samples were obtained from the ongoing ImmuneRACE study (first 160 participants) and from over 1,000 subjects provided by 6 global collaborators. Sample metadata almost always included a de-identified subject ID, COVID-19 status, age in years and sex. Where available, HLA class I and class II types were taken from metadata supplied by the sample provider and were not determined by assay-based typing.

V lost 4 bases and J lost 4 bases, and the count of bases not matched to a germline gene is 3. CDR1 is given as MNHEY and CDR2 as SVGAGI, both from the germline V gene. From the cysteine through the phenylalanine, the CDR3 covers 13 amino acids. The read is trimmed to its CDR3 DNA, 39 bases read in frame from base 1. Broader findings and caveats from the paper: Clinical and demographic metadata were provided uncurated, with the amount varying by source and participant.

The immunoSEQ Assay, a bias-controlled multiplex PCR, was used to amplify TCRbeta CDR3 regions from genomic DNA. Per the source publication's procedure: Nucleated cell counts per sample were estimated from amplification of reference gene primers within the assay. Sequence reads were collapsed and filtered to measure the absolute abundance of every unique TCRbeta CDR3 rearrangement. For each sample, productive Simpson clonality was calculated by taking the square root of Simpson's diversity index across productive rearrangements. Sourced from immuneACCESS, this table was stored by TCRdb with only in-frame sequences that have V and J called. A share of the clones is absent; for the studies checked, an unresolved V gene accounts for under half, and the remainder has no known explanation. That table is the source of V, J and clone size, and D and trimming were worked out from the DNA. The sample records over 250,000 clones, about nine tenths of which are singletons. The ten largest clones represent approximately 2.2% of the sample.

Here the chain combines TRBV6-5 and TRBJ2-7; 8 central bases correspond to TRBD2. The receptor comes from a man aged 50 to 60 with acute or convalescent COVID-19. Sequencing was carried out using peripheral blood. This receptor carries the CDR3 CASSLAGSYEQYF. The DNA is TGTGCCAGCAGTTTAGCGGGGAGTTACGAGCAGTACTTC.